These 17 T cell receptor beta chains were sequenced from one sample in a study of CD4 and CD8 cells across lung adenocarcinoma regions (dated by TCRdb to 2017 to 2018). The library was produced with PCR. Sequencing used a HiSeq X Ten. TCRdb reprocessed the public reads (quality trimming at Q25 with fastp, clone calling with MiXCR) and kept in-frame beta chains. All rows with the same CDR3 protein become a single entry with the most common DNA and genes. The sample table records about 25,000 distinct CDR3 sequences; 53% of these occur just once. The top ten clones comprise 40% to 50% of the sample. The sequenced material came from CD8+ T cells from the center of a lung tumor. Sample cell subset or site, as interpreted from the label and publication: tumor center region. Receptors originate from a male donor with lung adenocarcinoma. The CD4 and CD8 labels of this study may be unreliable.

This clonotype was seen a single time. Sequence at one end of the junction differs from germline and may be a read error. The chain carries TRBV10-3 and TRBJ2-3; possibly TRBD1 or TRBD2 for D (6 bases each). This CDR3 spans 15 amino acids. Germline V CDR1 and CDR2: ENHRY, SYGVKD. CDR3 coding DNA: TGTGCCGGGGGGACAATGGGCGGGGAAATAGATACCCAGTATTTT. Encoded protein: CAGGTMGGEIDTQYF.

This clonotype was found many times. The chain has TRBV27 and TRBJ2-1, with 9 bases fitting TRBD1. Germline V gene lookup returns CDR1 MNHEY and CDR2 SMNVEV (reference sequence). There are 17 residues in the CDR3. After removal of 5 bases from V and 2 bases from J, the junction contained 10 bases not matched to a gene. CDR3 residues: CASSDRGVLVPYNEQFF. Here the CDR3 DNA reads TGTGCCAGCAGTGACAGGGGGGTTCTAGTCCCCTACAATGAGCAGTTCTTC.

Regarding this clonotype: One junction end disagrees with the germline gene, perhaps due to a read error. The chain recombines TRBV4-1 with TRBJ2-3, with D perhaps TRBD1 (6 bases). The CDR3 totals 19 residues. Germline V gene data show CDR1 as MGHRA and CDR2 as YSYEKL. CDR3 residues: CASSQVVGSGGRDEETQYF. DNA of the CDR3: TGCGCCAGCAGCCAAGTCGTGGGGTCTGGGGGCCGGGACGAAGAGACGCAGTACTTT.

The chain carries TRBV6-1 and TRBJ1-6, with D maybe TRBD1 (5 bases). V gave up 4 bases and J gave up 8 bases, with 12 bases separating them. Germline lookup yields CDR1 MNHNS and CDR2 SASEGT. CDR3 size: 14 residues. The CDR3 sequence is CASSARWGDSPLHF. Here the CDR3 DNA reads TGTGCCAGCAGTGCCAGATGGGGGGATTCACCCCTCCACTTT.

In the case of this clonotype: One end of the junction does not line up with germline, which may come from a read error. In DNA, the CDR3 is TGTGCGGGCATAGGGGGGGGTGGCACAGATACGCAGTATTTC. Translation gives CAGIGGGGTDTQYF. The V call is TRBV10-3, the J call TRBJ2-3; TRBD2 is a possible D gene (7 bases). The CDR3 length is 14 residues. Per germline, CDR1 ENHRY and CDR2 SYGVKD.

Comment on this clonotype: One end of the junction is discordant with germline, which a read error may explain. The rearrangement joins TRBV27 to TRBJ2-3; D is perhaps TRBD1 or TRBD2 (6 bases each). The CDR3 spans 14 residues. Germline assignment: CDR1 MNHEY and CDR2 SMNVEV (reference sequence). CDR3 coding DNA: TGTGCCAGCAGGGGGCTGGGGGGCACAAATACGCAGTACTTT. Protein product: CASRGLGGTNTQYF.

The chain combines TRBV20-1 with TRBJ2-1; 10 bases fit TRBD2. The CDR3 is 16 residues long. Unmatched junction bases numbered 13, after V lost 3 bases and J lost 8 bases. CDR1 and CDR2 from the germline V gene are DFQATT and SNEGSKA (reference sequence). CDR3 nucleotide sequence: TGCAGTGCTAGTTCTCTCCCAGCGGGGGGGATCGATGAGCAGTTCTTC. Its protein product is CSASSLPAGGIDEQFF.

This clonotype was counted ten times or more. The chain employs TRBV7-2 and TRBJ2-5; 7 bases line up with TRBD2. The CDR3 is made up of 16 amino acids. Trimming took 1 base from V and 0 from J; bases not matched to a gene: 5. Germline assignment: CDR1 SGHTA and CDR2 FQGNSA. The CDR3 protein is CASSLDPGTNQETQYF. CDR3 in DNA: TGTGCCAGCAGCTTAGACCCCGGGACTAACCAAGAGACCCAGTACTTC.

J is TRBJ2-5 and V is TRBV27; D possibly corresponds to TRBD2 (5 bases). The V end lost 6 bases, the J end lost 4 bases, and 18 bases lay between the germline ends. The CDR3 has 15 residues. Germline V CDR1 and CDR2: MNHEY, SMNVEV (reference sequence). The DNA of the CDR3 is TGTGCCAGCAGGCCAACTAGGGCAACCGGAGAGACCCAGTACTTC. Its protein product is CASRPTRATGETQYF.

The rearrangement joins TRBV6-1 to TRBJ1-1; tentative D call: TRBD1 (5 bases). The CDR3 runs to 13 residues. CDR1 MNHNS and CDR2 SASEGT come from the germline V gene. V lost 8 bases, J lost 4 bases, and 14 bases lay in between. CDR3 in amino acids: CASSRDWSTEAFF. The CDR3 coding sequence is TGTGCCAGCTCAAGGGACTGGTCCACTGAAGCTTTCTTT.

The table lists this clonotype with many counts. DNA of the CDR3: TGTGCCAGCAGTGCTTGGAGGCCTGGGGACATTCAGTACTTC. Translating it yields CASSAWRPGDIQYF. This chain joins TRBV6-1 and TRBJ2-4, with a weak D call TRBD2 (5 bases). Germline V gene data show CDR1 as MNHNS and CDR2 as SASEGT. Deletions cut 4 bases from V and 8 bases from J, with 15 bases between. This CDR3 has 14 residues.

This clonotype has a count of ten or more. The chain recombines TRBV12-3 or TRBV12-4 with TRBJ1-5, with D unresolved. V was pared by 3 bases and J by 4 bases, with 7 bases between. The CDR3 is 13 residues long. This CDR3 reads CASSFSENQPQHF. DNA of the CDR3: TGTGCCAGCAGTTTCTCGGAGAATCAGCCCCAGCATTTT.

The rearrangement joins TRBV4-2 to TRBJ2-1; maybe TRBD2 (8 bases). The ends were cut back, 4 bases at V and 5 bases at J, with 33 bases in the middle. The CDR3 has 21 residues. CDR1 is LGHNA, CDR2 YNFKEQ, per germline. This CDR3 is CASSLNRPGTRGLSANNEQFF. The CDR3 DNA is TGTGCCAGCAGCCTAAATAGACCCGGGACTAGGGGGCTGAGCGCCAACAATGAGCAGTTCTTC.

This sequence joins TRBV6-1 and TRBJ2-3, with D perhaps given as TRBD1 or TRBD2 (6 bases each). The DNA end lines up better with TRBJ2-7; the J call may be wrong. Germline loops: CDR1 MNHNS, CDR2 SASEGT. CDR3 length: 16 amino acids. The CDR3 spells CASGGSGGRDTDTQYF. The CDR3 nucleotides are TGTGCCAGCGGGGGGTCCGGGGGCCGCGACACAGATACGCAGTACTTC.

Turning to this clonotype: At one of its ends the junction is not consistent with the germline gene, which may arise from a read error. This chain links TRBV27 with TRBJ2-5; D is possibly TRBD2 (7 bases). This CDR3 region has 16 residues. Germline V gene lookup returns CDR1 MNHEY and CDR2 SMNVEV (reference sequence). CDR3 sequence: CASARIGGRDQDTQYF. CDR3 DNA: TGTGCCAGCGCGCGGATCGGGGGGCGAGACCAAGACACCCAGTACTTC.

This clonotype appeared a single time. At one end, the junction sequence differs from germline, possibly due to a read error. The genes are TRBV27 and TRBJ2-1; 7 nucleotides line up with TRBD2. The CDR3 is made up of 18 amino acids. The V gene's germline CDR1 is MNHEY and CDR2 SMNVEV (reference sequence). DNA of the CDR3: TGTGCCAGCAGTTTAGCGGGGCTCCGGGGAGGGGACCAAGATACGCAGTATTTC. Its translation: CASSLAGLRGGDQDTQYF.

The chain combines TRBV6-1 with TRBJ2-6; weak D call: TRBD2 (6 bases). The germline gives CDR1 MNHNS, CDR2 SASEGT. Trimming removed 1 base at V and 4 bases at J, with 8 bases between. This CDR3 region has 15 residues. CDR3 protein: CASSEGAGGANVLTF. In nucleotides, the CDR3 is TGTGCCAGCAGTGAAGGGGCGGGAGGGGCCAACGTCCTGACTTTC.